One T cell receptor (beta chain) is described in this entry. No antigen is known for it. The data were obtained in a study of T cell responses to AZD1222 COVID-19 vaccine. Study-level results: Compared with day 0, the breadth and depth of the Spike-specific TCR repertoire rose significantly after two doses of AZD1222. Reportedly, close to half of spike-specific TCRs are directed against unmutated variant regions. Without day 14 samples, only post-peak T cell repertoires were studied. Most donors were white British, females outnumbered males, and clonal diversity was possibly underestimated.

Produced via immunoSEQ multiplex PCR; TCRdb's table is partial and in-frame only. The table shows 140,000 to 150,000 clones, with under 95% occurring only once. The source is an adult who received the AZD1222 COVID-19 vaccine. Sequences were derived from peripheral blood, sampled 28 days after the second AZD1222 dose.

The CDR3 sequence: CASSPSVRGYEQYF. The CDR3 bases are TGTGCCAGCAGCCCAAGCGTCAGGGGCTACGAGCAGTACTTC. The V and J genes are TRBV11-2 and TRBJ2-7; possibly TRBD1 for D (6 bases). The V end lost 5 bases, the J end lost 3 bases, and 14 bases lay between the germline ends. CDR1 is SGHAT and CDR2 is FQNNGV in the germline V gene. The CDR3 is 14 residues long.